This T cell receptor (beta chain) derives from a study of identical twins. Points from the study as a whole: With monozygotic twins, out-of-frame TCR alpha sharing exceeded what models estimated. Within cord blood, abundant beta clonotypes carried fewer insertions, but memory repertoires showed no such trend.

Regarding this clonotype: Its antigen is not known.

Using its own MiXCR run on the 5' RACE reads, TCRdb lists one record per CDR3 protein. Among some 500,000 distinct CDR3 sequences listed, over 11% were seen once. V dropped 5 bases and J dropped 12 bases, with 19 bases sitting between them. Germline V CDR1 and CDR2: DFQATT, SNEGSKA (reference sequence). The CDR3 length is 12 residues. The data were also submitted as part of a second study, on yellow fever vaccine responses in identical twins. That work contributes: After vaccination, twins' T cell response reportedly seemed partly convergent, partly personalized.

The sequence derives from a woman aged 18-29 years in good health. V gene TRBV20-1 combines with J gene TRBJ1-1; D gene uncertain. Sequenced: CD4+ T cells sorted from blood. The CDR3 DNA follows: TGCAGTGCTCCGAGAGAAAGCAGTGGAACTTTCTTT. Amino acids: CSAPRESSGTFF.